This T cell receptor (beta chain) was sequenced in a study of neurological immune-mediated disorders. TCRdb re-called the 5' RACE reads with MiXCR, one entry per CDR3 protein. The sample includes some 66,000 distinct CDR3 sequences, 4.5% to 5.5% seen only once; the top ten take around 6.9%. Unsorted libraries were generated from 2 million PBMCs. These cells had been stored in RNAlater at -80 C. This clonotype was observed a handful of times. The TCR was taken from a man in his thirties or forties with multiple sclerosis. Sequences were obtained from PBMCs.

CDR3: CASSWGTGELFF. The CDR3 coding sequence is TGCGCCAGCAGTTGGGGGACCGGGGAGCTGTTTTTT. The rearrangement uses TRBV10-1 and TRBJ2-2, with D perhaps being TRBD1 or TRBD2 (5 bases each). Germline V lookup: CDR1 WNHNN, CDR2 SYGVQD (reference sequence). The CDR3 is made up of 12 amino acids. The V gene lost 5 bases and the J gene lost 5 bases, with 6 bases spanning the gap.